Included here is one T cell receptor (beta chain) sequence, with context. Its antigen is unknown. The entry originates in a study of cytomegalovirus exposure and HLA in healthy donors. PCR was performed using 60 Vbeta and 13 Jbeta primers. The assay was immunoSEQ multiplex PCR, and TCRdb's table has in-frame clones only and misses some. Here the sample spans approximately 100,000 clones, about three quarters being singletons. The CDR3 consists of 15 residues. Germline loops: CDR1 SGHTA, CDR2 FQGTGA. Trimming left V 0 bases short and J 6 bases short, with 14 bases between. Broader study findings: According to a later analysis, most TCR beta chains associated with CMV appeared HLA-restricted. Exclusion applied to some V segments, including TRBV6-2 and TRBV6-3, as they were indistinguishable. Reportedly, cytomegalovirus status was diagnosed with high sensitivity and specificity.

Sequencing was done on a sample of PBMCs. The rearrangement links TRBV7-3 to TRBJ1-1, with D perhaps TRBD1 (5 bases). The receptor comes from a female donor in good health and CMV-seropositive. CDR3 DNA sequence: TGTGCCAGCAGCTTAACCCCAGGGATTGGAGCTGAAGCTTTCTTT. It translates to CASSLTPGIGAEAFF. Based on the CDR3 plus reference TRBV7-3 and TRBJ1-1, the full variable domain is GAGVSQTPSNKVTEKGKYVELRCDPISGHTALYWYRQSLGQGPEFLIYFQGTGAADDSGLPNDRFFAVRPEGSVSTLKIQRTERGDSAVYLCASSLTPGIGAEAFFGQGTRLTVV.